Listed below are T cell receptor beta chains from one sample, sequenced in a study of neoadjuvant anti-PD-1 for oral cavity cancer. Assay: immunoSEQ multiplex PCR; the TCRdb copy retains only in-frame clones and omits some. The data contain tens of thousands of clones, approximately 84% of them singletons. Specimen: PBMCs, collected after nivolumab (anti-PD-1) treatment. These receptors all stem from a person between 35 and 79 years old with oral cavity squamous cell carcinoma. Both conserved end residues are part of each CDR3. D genes are given only for firm matches. The size entry is marked missing in some rows and otherwise reads once, few, many or a size class.

TRBV10-3	TRBJ2-1	.	.	TGTGCCATCGGGGCTGAGCAGTTCTTC	CAIGAEQFF
TRBV10-3	TRBJ2-5	.	.	TGTGCCATCAGTGAAGAAGGACTAACCAAGGGGACCCAGTACTTC	CAISEEGLTKGTQYF
TRBV7-9	TRBJ1-2	.	.	TGTGCCAGCCAAGGGGGGGACAATGGCTACACCTTC	CASQGGDNGYTF
TRBV5-1	TRBJ1-1	.	.	TGCGCCAGCAGCTTGGGTACCTTTTCGAACACTGAAGCTTTCTTT	CASSLGTFSNTEAFF
TRBV9	TRBJ2-2	.	.	TGTGCCAGCAGCGTTGACCTAAACACCGGGGAGCTGTTTTTT	CASSVDLNTGELFF
TRBV4-2	TRBJ1-1	.	few	TGTGCCAGCAGCCAAGATGGTTTTGGGGGGAACGCTTTCTTT	CASSQDGFGGNAFF
TRBV4-2	TRBJ2-1	TRBD2	.	TGTGCCAGCAGCCAAGTTGGGACTAGCGGGAGTGCTTGGAATGAGCAGTTCTTC	CASSQVGTSGSAWNEQFF
TRBV4-1	TRBJ2-2	TRBD1	.	TGCGCCAGCAGCCCGGACAGGGGGAGGATCGAGGAGCTGTTTTTT	CASSPDRGRIEELFF
TRBV28	TRBJ2-7	TRBD1	once	TGTGCCAGCAGTTTCGCGACAGGGGTCTACGAGCAGTACTTC	CASSFATGVYEQYF
TRBV11-2	TRBJ2-7	.	.	TGTGCCAGCAGCTTAGATGGCACATCTATCTACGAGCAGTACTTC	CASSLDGTSIYEQYF
TRBV6-5	TRBJ2-1	.	.	TGTGCCAGCAGTCTCTCCTGGCGACCCAATGAGCAGTTCTTC	CASSLSWRPNEQFF
TRBV5-4	TRBJ1-1	.	.	TGTGCCAGCAGCTTAGGACAGCGGGATGAAGCTTTCTTT	CASSLGQRDEAFF
TRBV28	TRBJ1-3	TRBD1	.	TGTGCCAGCAGTTTATCGCAGGGGGCTCCTTCCGGAAACACCATATATTTT	CASSLSQGAPSGNTIYF
TRBV6-5	TRBJ1-2	.	.	TGTGCCAGCAGTTACTCGATCTTCCGGATGGGTGGCTACACCTTC	CASSYSIFRMGGYTF
TRBV2	TRBJ1-4	.	.	TGTGCCAGCAGGGTACAGGCAAATGAAAAACTGTTTTTT	CASRVQANEKLFF
TRBV19	TRBJ2-7	TRBD1	.	TGTGCCAGTAGTGGCCCAGGGGGCGTGTACGAGCAGTACTTC	CASSGPGGVYEQYF
TRBV6-1	TRBJ1-5	.	once	TGTGCCAGCTTATCAGGGGGCAATCAGCCCCAGCATTTT	CASLSGGNQPQHF
TRBV7-3	TRBJ2-1	TRBD2	.	TGTGCCAGCAGCCTAGCGGGAGGTATGGATGAGCAGTTCTTC	CASSLAGGMDEQFF
TRBV11-3	TRBJ2-5	.	.	TGTGCCAGCAGCTCCAGACAGAAAGAGACCCAGTACTTC	CASSSRQKETQYF
TRBV4-1	TRBJ2-2	TRBD2	many	TGCGCCAGCAGCCAAGATAGAACAGCGGGAGGGACCGGGGAGCTGTTTTTT	CASSQDRTAGGTGELFF
TRBV28	TRBJ2-7	.	.	TGTGCCAGCAGTTTTTGGACAAACTCCTACGAGCAGTACTTC	CASSFWTNSYEQYF
TRBV27	TRBJ2-3	.	.	TGTGCCAGCAGTCCGCGGGCAGGGTCCGATACGCAGTATTTT	CASSPRAGSDTQYF
TRBV27	TRBJ2-7	.	few	TGTGCCAGCAGTCAAGGGCCGGTGCAGTACTTC	CASSQGPVQYF
TRBV6-5	TRBJ1-1	.	.	TGTGCCAGCAACCCTTCATCCATGAACACTGAAGCTTTCTTT	CASNPSSMNTEAFF
TRBV25-1	TRBJ2-4	.	.	TGTGCCAGCAGTGAGAGCAGCCTAGCCAAAAACATTCAGTACTTC	CASSESSLAKNIQYF
TRBV10-3	TRBJ2-2	.	.	TGTGCCACCGGCACCGGGGAGCTGTTTTTT	CATGTGELFF
TRBV5-1	TRBJ2-7	.	.	TGCGCCAGCAGCTTGGATGAGGCCTCCTACGAGCAGTACTTC	CASSLDEASYEQYF
TRBV7-9	TRBJ2-2	.	.	TGTGCCACCCAACTGAAGGGAAGGGATAACACCGGGGAGCTGTTTTTT	CATQLKGRDNTGELFF
TRBV7-9	TRBJ1-5	TRBD1	.	TGTGCCAGCAGCTCCCTGGGGCAGGGGGGCAATCAGCCCCAGCATTTT	CASSSLGQGGNQPQHF
TRBV2	TRBJ2-7	TRBD1	.	TGTGCCAGCACCTCATCCGGGACAGGGGGCGCGGGTGTGCAGTACTTC	CASTSSGTGGAGVQYF
TRBV30	TRBJ2-5	.	.	TGTGCCTGGAGTTTAACGGAGACCCAGTACTTC	CAWSLTETQYF
TRBV7-3	TRBJ1-2	.	.	TGTGCCAGCAGCTTAAGCCAGGGCCCCGCGATGGGAGGCTACACCTTC	CASSLSQGPAMGGYTF
TRBV2	TRBJ1-5	TRBD1	.	TGTGCCAGCAGCAGGGGGAGCAATCAGCCCCAGCATTTT	CASSRGSNQPQHF
TRBV5-6	TRBJ2-1	.	.	TGTGCCAGCAGCTTGTTCGTCTCTCCCTTTTCAGGGCAGTTCTTC	CASSLFVSPFSGQFF
TRBV5-1	TRBJ2-7	TRBD1	few	TGCGCCAGCAGCTTGGAACCGACAGGGGTCGGGTACGAGCAGTACTTC	CASSLEPTGVGYEQYF
TRBV19	TRBJ1-1	TRBD1	.	TGTGCCACCGTTGAGGCAGCAGGGGGGTATACTGAAGCTTTCTTT	CATVEAAGGYTEAFF
TRBV10-3	TRBJ2-6	TRBD1	.	TGTGCCATCAGTGCGGACAGGGCTGGGGCCAACGTCCTGACTTTC	CAISADRAGANVLTF